These 2 T cell receptor beta chains were sequenced from one sample in a study of blood T cell repertoires in COVID-19. TCRdb keeps only in-frame clones here, not all; method: immunoSEQ multiplex PCR. Of some 320,000 clones in the sample, approximately 85% were seen once. The sample comprised peripheral blood. These receptors were obtained from a human donor in a cohort sampled during active COVID-19.

This chain links TRBV6-5 with TRBJ1-2; 8 positions agree with TRBD1. Per the germline V gene, CDR1 is MNHEY and CDR2 is SVGAGI. The V gene end was trimmed by 8 bases and the J gene end by 5 bases; junction bases not matched to a gene: 7. This CDR3 has 13 amino acids. The CDR3 DNA follows: TGTGCCAGCCGTCTTACAGGGGGATATGGCTACACCTTC. This encodes CASRLTGGYGYTF.

The gene calls are TRBV7-9 and TRBJ1-5; perhaps TRBD1 as D (5 bases). V was pared by 1 base and J by 0 bases, with 10 bases between. CDR1 is SEHNR, CDR2 FQNEAQ, per germline (reference sequence). CDR3 size: 16 residues. CDR3 nucleotide sequence: TGTGCCAGCAGCTTAGGAATAGGGGATAGCAATCAGCCCCAGCATTTT. It is translated as CASSLGIGDSNQPQHF.